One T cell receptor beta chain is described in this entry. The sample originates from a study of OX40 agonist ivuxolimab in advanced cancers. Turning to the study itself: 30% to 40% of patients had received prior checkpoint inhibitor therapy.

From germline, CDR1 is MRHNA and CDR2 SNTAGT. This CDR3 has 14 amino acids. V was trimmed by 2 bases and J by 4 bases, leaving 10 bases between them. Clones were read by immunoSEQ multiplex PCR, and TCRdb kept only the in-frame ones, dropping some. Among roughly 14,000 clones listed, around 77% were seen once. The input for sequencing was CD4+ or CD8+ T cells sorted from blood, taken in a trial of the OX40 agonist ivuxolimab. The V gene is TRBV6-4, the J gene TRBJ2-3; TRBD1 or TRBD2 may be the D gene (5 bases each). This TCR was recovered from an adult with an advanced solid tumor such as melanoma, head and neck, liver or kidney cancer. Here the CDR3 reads CASSDRGGSDTQYF. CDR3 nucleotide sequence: TGTGCCAGCAGTGACCGGGGCGGATCAGATACGCAGTATTTT.